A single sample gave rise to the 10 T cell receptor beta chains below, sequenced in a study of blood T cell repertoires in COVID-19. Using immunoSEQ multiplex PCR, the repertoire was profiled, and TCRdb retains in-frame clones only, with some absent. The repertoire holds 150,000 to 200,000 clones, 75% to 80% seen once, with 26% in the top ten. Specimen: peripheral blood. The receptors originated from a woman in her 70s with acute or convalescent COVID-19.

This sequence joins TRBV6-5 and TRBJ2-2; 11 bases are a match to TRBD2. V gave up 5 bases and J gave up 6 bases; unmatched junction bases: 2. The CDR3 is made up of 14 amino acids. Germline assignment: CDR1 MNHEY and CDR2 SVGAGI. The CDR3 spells CASSKLAGAGELFF. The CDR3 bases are TGTGCCAGCAGTAAACTAGCGGGAGCCGGGGAGCTGTTTTTT.

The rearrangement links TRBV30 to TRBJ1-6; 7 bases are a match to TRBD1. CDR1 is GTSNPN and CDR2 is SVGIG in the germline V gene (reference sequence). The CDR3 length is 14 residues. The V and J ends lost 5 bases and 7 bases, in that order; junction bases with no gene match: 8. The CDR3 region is CAWSRGQLNSPLHF. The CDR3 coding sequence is TGTGCCTGGTCACGGGGACAGCTCAATTCACCCCTCCACTTT.

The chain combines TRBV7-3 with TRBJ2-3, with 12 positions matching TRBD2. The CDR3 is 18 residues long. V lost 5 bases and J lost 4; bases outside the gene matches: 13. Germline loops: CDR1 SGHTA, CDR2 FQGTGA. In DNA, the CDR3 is TGTGCCAGCAGCGCACAACCACCTAGCGGGAGGGCAGCAGATACGCAGTATTTT. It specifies CASSAQPPSGRAADTQYF.

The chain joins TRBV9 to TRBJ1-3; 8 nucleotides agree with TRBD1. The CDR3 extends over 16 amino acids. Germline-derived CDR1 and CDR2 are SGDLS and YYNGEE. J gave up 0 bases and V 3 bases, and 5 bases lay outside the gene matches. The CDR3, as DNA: TGTGCCAGCAGCGCGCAGGGGGCGGTCTCTGGAAACACCATATATTTT. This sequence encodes CASSAQGAVSGNTIYF.

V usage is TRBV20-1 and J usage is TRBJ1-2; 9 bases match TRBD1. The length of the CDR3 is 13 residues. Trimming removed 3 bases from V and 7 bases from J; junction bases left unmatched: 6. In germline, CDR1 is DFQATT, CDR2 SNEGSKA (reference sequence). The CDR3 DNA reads TGCAGTGCTAGTCTTGGGACAGGGTTTGGCTACACCTTC. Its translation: CSASLGTGFGYTF.

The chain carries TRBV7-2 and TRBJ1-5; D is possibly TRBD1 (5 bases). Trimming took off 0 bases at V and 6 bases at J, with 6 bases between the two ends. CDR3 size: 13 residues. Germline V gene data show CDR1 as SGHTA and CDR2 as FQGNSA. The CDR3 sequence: CASSLAQAQPQHF. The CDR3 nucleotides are TGTGCCAGCAGCTTAGCACAGGCTCAGCCCCAGCATTTT.

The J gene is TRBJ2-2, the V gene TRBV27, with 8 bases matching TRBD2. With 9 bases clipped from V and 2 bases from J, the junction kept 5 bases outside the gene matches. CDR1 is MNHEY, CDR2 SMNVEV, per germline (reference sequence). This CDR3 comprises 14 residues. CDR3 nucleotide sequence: TGTGCCAGTGGACTAGCAGAAAACACCGGGGAGCTGTTTTTT. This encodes CASGLAENTGELFF.

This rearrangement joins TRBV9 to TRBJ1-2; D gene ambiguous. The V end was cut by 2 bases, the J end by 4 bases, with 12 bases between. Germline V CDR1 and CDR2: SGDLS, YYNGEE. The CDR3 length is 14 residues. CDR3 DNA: TGTGCCAGCAGCGTCACCGACACAAGCTATGGCTACACCTTC. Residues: CASSVTDTSYGYTF.

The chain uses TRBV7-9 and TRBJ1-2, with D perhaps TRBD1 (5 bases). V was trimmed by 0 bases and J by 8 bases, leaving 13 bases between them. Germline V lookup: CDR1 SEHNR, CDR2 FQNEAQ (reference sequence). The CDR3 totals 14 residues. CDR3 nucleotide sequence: TGTGCCAGCAGCTTAGCGCGCGGGGACTCCGGCTACACCTTC. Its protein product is CASSLARGDSGYTF.

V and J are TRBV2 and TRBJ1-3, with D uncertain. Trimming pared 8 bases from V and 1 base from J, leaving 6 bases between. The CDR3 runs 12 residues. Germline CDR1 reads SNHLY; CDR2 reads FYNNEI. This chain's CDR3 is CASLESGNTIYF. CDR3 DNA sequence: TGTGCCAGCTTAGAATCTGGAAACACCATATATTTT.